These 25 T cell receptor beta chains originate from one sample sequenced in a study of post-analysis software for immune sequencing data (dated by TCRdb to the mid-2010s). Their antigens are not known. Broad study findings and their caveats: Roughly 5 TRBV segments, including TRBV5-6, TRBV5-1 and TRBV20-1, were significantly more frequent in patients than controls.

The library came from PCR. The sequencer was an Illumina HiSeq 2500. To reduce PCR and sequencing biases, unique molecular identifiers were incorporated into the TCR beta cDNA libraries. The raw public reads went through TCRdb reprocessing: fastp at Q25, MiXCR clone calling, in-frame beta chains kept. CDR3 protein duplicates are merged, each entry listing the most common genes and DNA. This sample holds 350,000 to 450,000 distinct CDR3 sequences; 39% were observed only once. The leading ten clones occupy about 8% of the sample. The sequenced material came from blood. Receptors originate from a girl aged 2-15 years with multiple sclerosis.

This clonotype was recorded a few times. CDR3 nucleotides: TGTGCCAGCAGTGAATTTATTAGCCTGGACACGACACCGGACTATGGCTACACCTTC. As protein: CASSEFISLDTTPDYGYTF. The chain couples TRBV25-1 to TRBJ1-2, with D possibly being TRBD1 (5 bases). Germline V gene sequence: CDR1 MGHDK, CDR2 SYGVNS. Deletions cut 1 base from V and 3 bases from J, with 24 bases between. The CDR3 consists of 19 residues.

The J gene is TRBJ1-2, the V gene TRBV3-1; no clear D. The CDR3 is made up of 12 amino acids. Germline CDR1 LGHDT, CDR2 YNNKEL (reference sequence). V shed 5 bases and J shed 4 bases, with 8 bases lying between them. In nucleotides, the CDR3 is TGTGCCAGCAGCTCCGAGTCCTATGGCTACACCTTC. Protein: CASSSESYGYTF.

The chain is built from TRBV14 and TRBJ1-1; no definite D call. Trimming cost V 4 bases and J 5 bases, with 8 bases left between them. The CDR3 sequence is 12 residues long. CDR1 and CDR2 (germline): SGHDN, FVKESK. As DNA, the CDR3 is TGTGCCAGCAGCCGCATCACTACTGAAGCTTTCTTT. Residues: CASSRITTEAFF.

This clonotype was observed a few times. This chain connects TRBV20-1 to TRBJ2-3; 9 positions agree with TRBD2. Germline loops: CDR1 DFQATT, CDR2 SNEGSKA (reference sequence). J was trimmed by 5 bases and V by 3 bases; bases with no gene match: 12. CDR3 length equals 16 residues. DNA of the CDR3: TGCAGTGCTAGTCCAAGGCGGGGGGGTCGGGAAGATACGCAGTATTTT. Encoded protein: CSASPRRGGREDTQYF.

This clonotype was seen only a few times. The V and J genes are TRBV12-3 or TRBV12-4 and TRBJ2-3, with D possibly being TRBD1 or TRBD2 (5 bases each). The CDR3 has 14 residues. The V and J ends lost 3 bases and 4 bases respectively, with 11 bases between them. The CDR3 DNA reads TGTGCCAGCAGTTTCCTCGGGGACCCAGATACGCAGTATTTT. Translated: CASSFLGDPDTQYF.

This clonotype has only a few counts. The rearrangement uses TRBV10-3 and TRBJ2-1, with 10 bases matching TRBD2. V dropped 0 bases and J dropped 0; count of bases not matched to a gene: 14. The germline V gene encodes CDR1 ENHRY and CDR2 SYGVKD. There are 21 residues in the CDR3. CDR3 loop: CAISESILAGLSLSSYNEQFF. CDR3 bases: TGTGCCATCAGTGAGTCTATACTAGCGGGGCTATCTTTAAGCTCCTACAATGAGCAGTTCTTC.

This chain links TRBV5-1 with TRBJ1-1; maybe TRBD1 (5 bases). CDR1 is SGHRS and CDR2 is YFSETQ in the germline V gene. There are 21 residues in the CDR3. V lost 0 bases to trimming and J lost 5 bases, with 32 bases between them. CDR3 loop: CASSLAAGGRRDLYPGTEAFF. The CDR3 DNA reads TGCGCCAGCAGCTTGGCCGCGGGGGGACGGAGGGACCTCTATCCCGGGACTGAAGCTTTCTTT.

This clonotype was recorded at least ten times. This rearrangement joins TRBV7-6 to TRBJ1-4, with D possibly being TRBD1 (5 bases). The germline V and J ends were trimmed by 3 bases and 8 bases, with 13 bases remaining between them. Per germline, CDR1 SGHVS and CDR2 FNYEAQ. The CDR3 runs 14 residues. The CDR3 region is CASSLSGRVEKLFF. CDR3 DNA sequence: TGTGCCAGCAGCTTGTCGGGCAGGGTCGAAAAACTGTTTTTT.

This clonotype has just a few counts. The rearrangement links TRBV20-1 to TRBJ1-5; the D is unclear. V lost 4 bases to trimming and J lost 0 bases, with 10 bases between them. The CDR3 length is 14 residues. Germline CDR1 and CDR2: DFQATT and SNEGSKA (reference sequence). In nucleotides, the CDR3 is TGCAGTGCTATGGACGGATTTAGCAATCAGCCCCAGCATTTT. Its translation is CSAMDGFSNQPQHF.

The chain is built from TRBV7-9 and TRBJ2-7; the D is unclear. The CDR3 length is 13 residues. V dropped 3 bases and J dropped 2 bases, with 8 bases sitting between them. CDR1 and CDR2 (germline): SEHNR, FQNEAQ (reference sequence). Here the CDR3 reads CASSFLGPYEQYF. CDR3 sequence (DNA): TGTGCCAGCAGCTTTCTCGGGCCCTACGAGCAGTACTTC.

V gene TRBV20-1 combines with J gene TRBJ2-5, with D possibly matching TRBD1 (6 bases). TRBJ2-7 matches the DNA end more closely, so the J call is doubtful. This CDR3 spans 11 amino acids. Germline loops: CDR1 DFQATT, CDR2 SNEGSKA (reference sequence). This CDR3 is CSVTTGDEQYF. In DNA form, the CDR3 reads TGCAGCGTTACGACAGGAGACGAGCAGTACTTC.

This clonotype came up a few times. This chain connects TRBV6-2 or TRBV6-3 to TRBJ2-5; 14 bases are a match to TRBD2. The CDR3 consists of 20 residues. Per the germline V gene, CDR1 is MNHEY and CDR2 is SVGEGT. V lost 6 bases to trimming and J lost 2 bases; unmatched junction nucleotides: 17. CDR3 amino acids: CASRPGTSGSFFPWQETQYF. The CDR3, as DNA: TGTGCCAGCAGACCTGGGACTAGCGGGAGCTTCTTCCCCTGGCAAGAGACCCAGTACTTC.

The chain is built from TRBV10-3 and TRBJ2-1, with TRBD2 identical over 9 bases. The CDR3 covers 15 residues. With 7 bases clipped from V and 5 bases from J, the junction kept 9 bases outside the gene matches. Germline values: CDR1 ENHRY, CDR2 SYGVKD. CDR3 in amino acids: CAIMGSSGVNNEQFF. For the CDR3, the DNA is TGTGCCATCATGGGTTCTAGCGGGGTCAACAATGAGCAGTTCTTC.

The genes are TRBV4-2 and TRBJ1-2, with TRBD1 matching over 7 bases. J was trimmed by 7 bases and V by 0 bases; bases with no gene match: 8. This CDR3 contains 15 residues. The germline gives CDR1 LGHNA, CDR2 YNFKEQ. The CDR3 nucleotides read TGTGCCAGCAGCCAAGATGGGCAGGGGGTATCTGGCTACACCTTC. The encoded protein is CASSQDGQGVSGYTF.

This clonotype appeared a few times. This chain connects TRBV7-8 to TRBJ2-1, with D perhaps TRBD1 or TRBD2 (5 bases each). V lost 5 bases to trimming and J lost 7 bases, with 21 bases between them. There are 16 residues in the CDR3. CDR1 SGHVS and CDR2 FQNEAQ come from the germline V gene. The CDR3 DNA sequence: TGTGCCAGCAGCCTCAGCGTGGGGGAGAAGGTAAATGAGCAGTTCTTC. It encodes CASSLSVGEKVNEQFF.

The table lists this clonotype with a few counts. The J gene is TRBJ2-1, the V gene TRBV9; D remains unclear. Per germline, CDR1 SGDLS and CDR2 YYNGEE. The CDR3 spans 18 residues. V shed 4 bases and J shed 1 base, with 21 bases lying between them. The CDR3 spells CASSPNPGPPGSYNEQFF. The DNA for the CDR3 is TGTGCCAGCAGCCCAAACCCCGGGCCCCCTGGTTCCTACAATGAGCAGTTCTTC.

This clonotype occurred a few times. The chain combines TRBV12-3 or TRBV12-4 with TRBJ1-4; D is undetermined. This CDR3 has 14 amino acids. Between the trimmed V and J ends, which lost 0 bases and 6 bases, there was a span of 8 bases. CDR3 DNA: TGTGCCAGCAGTTTAGCCCGCCATGATGAAAAACTGTTTTTT. Translation: CASSLARHDEKLFF.

V gene TRBV29-1 combines with J gene TRBJ1-2; TRBD1 aligns across 9 bases. Per germline, CDR1 SQVTM and CDR2 ANQGSEA. V lost 6 bases and J lost 4; bases outside the gene matches: 15. The CDR3 is 16 residues long. CDR3 sequence reads: CSVPGQGISSTYGYTF. In nucleotides, the CDR3 is TGCAGCGTACCCGGACAGGGGATCAGTTCCACCTATGGCTACACCTTC.

The chain couples TRBV6-2 or TRBV6-3 to TRBJ2-7, with D hard to call. The CDR3 is made up of 14 amino acids. CDR1 and CDR2 from the germline V gene are MNHEY and SVGEGT. V was trimmed by 6 bases and J by 3 bases, leaving 15 bases between them. CDR3 DNA sequence: TGTGCCAGCAGCCGCTGGGTGACCGACTACGAGCAGTACTTC. Protein sequence: CASSRWVTDYEQYF.

This clonotype was seen at least ten times. The V gene is TRBV5-1, the J gene TRBJ1-1, with 8 bases that match TRBD1. This CDR3 region has 16 residues. Germline V gives CDR1 SGHRS, CDR2 YFSETQ. With V trimmed by 0 bases and J by 0 bases, 4 bases remained unmatched. This CDR3 reads CASSLGGQVLNTEAFF. CDR3 DNA sequence: TGCGCCAGCAGCTTGGGGGGACAGGTCTTGAACACTGAAGCTTTCTTT.

The chain carries TRBV7-7 and TRBJ1-2; D is ambiguous. CDR1 and CDR2 from the germline V gene are SSHAT and FNYEAQ (reference sequence). This CDR3 is 17 amino acids long. The V and J ends lost 1 base and 4 bases respectively, with 19 bases between them. CDR3 region: CASSLVFSRGLCYGYTF. The DNA of the CDR3 is TGTGCCAGCAGCTTAGTGTTTTCTCGGGGTCTTTGCTATGGCTACACCTTC.

Turning to this clonotype: One end of the junction fails to match germline, which may point to a read error. This chain uses TRBV6-5 with TRBJ2-3; D gene unclear. CDR1 is MNHEY and CDR2 is SVGAGI in the germline V gene. The CDR3 is 16 residues long. The CDR3 DNA is TGTACCAGCAGTTTCCAGTTACCAATAAGCACAGATACGCAGTATTTT. Encoded protein: CTSSFQLPISTDTQYF.

This clonotype was observed a handful of times. In DNA form, the CDR3 reads TGTGCCAGCAGCTTAACGGGAGAGGGCAATGAGCAGTTCTTC. Amino acids: CASSLTGEGNEQFF. The chain joins TRBV7-6 to TRBJ2-1; TRBD2 is a possible D gene (6 bases). Trimming took 2 bases from V and 6 from J, leaving 11 bases between them. Germline assignment: CDR1 SGHVS and CDR2 FNYEAQ. The CDR3 runs 14 residues.

The sample holds a few counts of this clonotype. This chain links TRBV5-1 with TRBJ2-7, with unresolved D. V lost 6 bases and J 0 bases, leaving 10 bases between the germline ends. CDR3 length equals 13 residues. Germline CDR1 and CDR2: SGHRS and YFSETQ. The CDR3 DNA sequence: TGCGCCAGCACCCCAGGAGACTCCTACGAGCAGTACTTC. The encoded protein is CASTPGDSYEQYF.

The gene calls are TRBV21-1 and TRBJ2-7; the table's TRBD2 call for D was not verified on the DNA. TRBV21-1 is assigned pseudogene status. The CDR3 contains 17 residues. The CDR3 nucleotides read TGTGCCAGCAGAAAAAGGGGTGGACTAGCGGGAGTTTGCGAGCAGTACTTC. It translates to CASRKRGGLAGVCEQYF.